This T cell receptor beta chain was observed in a study of siplizumab effects on memory and regulatory T cells. The CDR3 loop spans 14 amino acids. Trimming cost V 1 base and J 5 bases, with 11 bases left between them. CDR1 and CDR2 (germline): MNHNS, SASEGT. TCRdb's table, derived via immunoSEQ multiplex PCR, lists solely in-frame clones and lacks some. The sample has some 100,000 clones, around 92% seen once. The V gene is TRBV6-1, the J gene TRBJ2-5; a possible D gene is TRBD1 (5 bases). Sample: Tregs sorted from blood. This sequence was found in a human donor in good health. CDR3 in amino acids: CASSEVGQGETQYF. In DNA, the CDR3 is TGTGCCAGCAGTGAAGTCGGGCAGGGCGAGACCCAGTACTTC.